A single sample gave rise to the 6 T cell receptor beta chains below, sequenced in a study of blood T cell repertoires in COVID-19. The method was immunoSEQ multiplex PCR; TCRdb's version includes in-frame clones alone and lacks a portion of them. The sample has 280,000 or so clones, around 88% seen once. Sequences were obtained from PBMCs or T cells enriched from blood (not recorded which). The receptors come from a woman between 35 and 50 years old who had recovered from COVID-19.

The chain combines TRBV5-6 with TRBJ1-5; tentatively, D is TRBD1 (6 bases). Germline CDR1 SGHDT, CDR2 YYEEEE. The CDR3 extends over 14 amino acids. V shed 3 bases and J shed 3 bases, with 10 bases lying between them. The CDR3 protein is CASSYTGLNQPQHF. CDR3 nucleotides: TGTGCCAGCAGCTACACAGGGCTCAATCAGCCCCAGCATTTT.

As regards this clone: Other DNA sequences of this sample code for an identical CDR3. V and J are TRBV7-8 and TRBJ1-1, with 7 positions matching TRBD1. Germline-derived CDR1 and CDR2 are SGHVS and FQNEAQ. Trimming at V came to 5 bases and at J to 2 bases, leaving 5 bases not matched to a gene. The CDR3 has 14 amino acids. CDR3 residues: CASSPGTANTEAFF. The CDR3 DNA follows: TGTGCCAGCAGCCCTGGGACAGCTAACACTGAAGCTTTCTTT.

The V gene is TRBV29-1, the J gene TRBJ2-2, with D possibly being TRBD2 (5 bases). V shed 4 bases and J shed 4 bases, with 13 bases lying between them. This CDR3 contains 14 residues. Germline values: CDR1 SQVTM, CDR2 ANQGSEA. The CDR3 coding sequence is TGCAGCGTTGGCAGCTCCGCGGGCACCGGGGAGCTGTTTTTT. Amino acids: CSVGSSAGTGELFF.

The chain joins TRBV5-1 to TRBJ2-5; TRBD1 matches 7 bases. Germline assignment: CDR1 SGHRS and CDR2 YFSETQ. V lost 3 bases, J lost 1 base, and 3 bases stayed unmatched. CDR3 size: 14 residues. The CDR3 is CASSSDRAQETQYF. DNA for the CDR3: TGCGCCAGCAGCTCAGACAGGGCCCAAGAGACCCAGTACTTC.

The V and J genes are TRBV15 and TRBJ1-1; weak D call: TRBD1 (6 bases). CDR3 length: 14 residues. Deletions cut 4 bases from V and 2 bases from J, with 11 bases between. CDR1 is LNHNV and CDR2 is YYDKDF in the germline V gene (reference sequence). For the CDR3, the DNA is TGTGCCACCAGCACCCGGGACACAAACACTGAAGCTTTCTTT. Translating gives CATSTRDTNTEAFF.

The CDR3 protein is CASSSGQAENNEQFF. Here the CDR3 DNA reads TGTGCCAGCAGCTCCGGACAGGCTGAGAACAATGAGCAGTTCTTC. The chain employs TRBV11-3 and TRBJ2-1; 7 nucleotides agree with TRBD1. Germline values: CDR1 SGHNT, CDR2 YENEEA. The CDR3 consists of 15 residues. V shed 4 bases, J shed 5 bases, and the junction held 8 bases outside the gene matches.